These 19 T cell receptor beta chains were all obtained from the same sample, sequenced in a study of T cells in Graves' hyperthyroidism and ophthalmopathy. Amplified regions were TCR beta CDR3 sequences from RNA transcripts. First-round RT-PCR with HTBI primers amplified the TCR CDR3 region. TCRdb recomputed calls from the multiplex PCR reads with MiXCR, one row per CDR3 protein. The data contain 300,000 to 350,000 distinct CDR3 sequences, 21% of them singletons. Source material: blood. These receptors all come from a woman aged 50 to 60 with Graves' hyperthyroidism.

This clonotype was seen at least ten times. V and J are TRBV7-2 and TRBJ1-2, with 9 positions matching TRBD1. The germline V gene encodes CDR1 SGHTA and CDR2 FQGNSA. The V segment lost 4 bases and the J segment 4 bases; nucleotides outside the gene matches: 7. The CDR3 consists of 15 residues. CDR3 region: CASSYTGQGAYGYTF. The CDR3 DNA reads as TGTGCCAGCAGCTACACGGGACAGGGAGCCTATGGCTACACCTTC. The full variable domain, completed using reference TRBV7-2 and TRBJ1-2, is GAGVSQSPSNKVTEKGKDVELRCDPISGHTALYWYRQSLGQGLEFLIYFQGNSAPDKSGLPSDRFSAERTGGSVSTLTIQRTQQEDSAVYLCASSYTGQGAYGYTFGSGTRLTVV.

This clonotype was found many times. This sequence joins TRBV7-3 and TRBJ2-1, with TRBD2 identical over 8 bases. Germline CDR1 reads SGHTA; CDR2 reads FQGTGA. Trimming took 3 bases from V and 1 from J; bases not matched to a gene: 2. This CDR3 contains 15 residues. The CDR3 protein is CASSFTSGSYNEQFF. CDR3 nucleotides: TGTGCCAGCAGCTTTACTAGCGGATCCTACAATGAGCAGTTCTTC.

The genes are TRBV27 and TRBJ2-7; TRBD2 agrees at 9 bases. CDR3 size: 16 residues. V lost 9 bases, J lost 1 base, and 13 bases stayed unmatched. Germline values: CDR1 MNHEY, CDR2 SMNVEV (reference sequence). In nucleotides, the CDR3 is TGTGCCAGGAGAGTAGCGGGGGTCACATTATCCTACGAGCAGTACTTC. Translation gives CARRVAGVTLSYEQYF.

This clonotype was counted ten times or more. The chain has TRBV2 and TRBJ2-1; D possibly corresponds to TRBD1 (5 bases). The CDR3 has 11 amino acids. V lost 4 bases, J lost 15 bases, and 13 bases lay in between. Germline-derived CDR1 and CDR2 are SNHLY and FYNNEI. CDR3 protein: CASSVLDKPFF. The CDR3 nucleotides are TGTGCCAGCAGTGTATTGGACAAACCGTTCTTC.

This clonotype showed up many times. This sequence joins TRBV29-1 and TRBJ2-7; 8 positions match TRBD1. J lost 7 bases, V lost 5 bases, and 10 bases had no gene match. Looked up from germline, CDR1 is SQVTM and CDR2 is ANQGSEA. The CDR3 has 13 residues. CDR3 in amino acids: CSVHISGQGEQYF. CDR3 nucleotides: TGCAGCGTTCACATTAGTGGACAGGGTGAGCAGTACTTC.

This chain joins TRBV4-2 and TRBJ2-2, with TRBD2 matching over 16 bases. There are 17 residues in the CDR3. V was clipped by 3 bases and J by 7 bases; unmatched bases: 5. CDR1 and CDR2 (germline): LGHNA, YNFKEQ. The CDR3 nucleotides read TGTGCCAGCAGCCACCCGGGACTAGCGGGGGGGAGCGGGGAGCTGTTTTTT. Its translation: CASSHPGLAGGSGELFF.

This clonotype was counted ten times or more. The J gene is TRBJ2-1, the V gene TRBV14; 9 positions match TRBD2. The germline V gene has CDR1 SGHDN and CDR2 FVKESK. This CDR3 comprises 16 residues. Trimming took 5 bases from V and 5 from J; bases not matched to a gene: 10. The CDR3 DNA reads as TGTGCCAGCAGCGCTCAGGCGGGAGGGGTCGACAATGAGCAGTTCTTC. Its protein is CASSAQAGGVDNEQFF. Full variable domain (missing parts from reference TRBV14 and TRBJ2-1): EAGVTQFPSHSVIEKGQTVTLRCDPISGHDNLYWYRRVMGKEIKFLLHFVKESKQDESGMPNNRFLAERTGGTYSTLKVQPAELEDSGVYFCASSAQAGGVDNEQFFGPGTRLTVL.

V and J are TRBV6-5 and TRBJ1-1; D gene unclear. Germline V gene data show CDR1 as MNHEY and CDR2 as SVGAGI. The CDR3 extends over 15 amino acids. The V gene lost 2 bases and the J gene lost 2 bases, with 12 bases spanning the gap. For the CDR3, the DNA is TGTGCCAGCAGTTACGGCGCCTCCCGCAACACTGAAGCTTTCTTT. Translated, it gives CASSYGASRNTEAFF.

This clonotype was detected only once. The chain carries TRBV12-3 or TRBV12-4 and TRBJ2-7; a weak D match, TRBD2 (6 bases). Trimming left V 3 bases short and J 5 bases short, with 11 bases between. The CDR3 contains 13 residues. CDR3 protein: CASSFRLGHEQYF. CDR3 nucleotides: TGTGCCAGCAGTTTTCGACTAGGTCACGAGCAGTACTTC.

This clonotype came up many times. The chain recombines TRBV30 with TRBJ1-1; D uncertain. The germline V and J ends were trimmed by 0 bases and 0 bases, with 5 bases remaining between them. From germline, CDR1 is GTSNPN and CDR2 SVGIG (reference sequence). The CDR3 is 13 residues long. The CDR3 region has the DNA TGTGCCTGGAGTGTCGGTCTGAACACTGAAGCTTTCTTT. Its protein product is CAWSVGLNTEAFF.

This clonotype was detected ten times or more. The chain uses TRBV28 and TRBJ2-5; tentative D call: TRBD1 (5 bases). The V gene lost 2 bases and the J gene lost 6 bases, with 16 bases spanning the gap. This CDR3 region has 15 residues. The germline V gene has CDR1 MDHEN and CDR2 SYDVKM. This chain's CDR3 is CASSLLGASKQTQYF. The DNA for the CDR3 is TGTGCCAGCAGTTTACTTGGGGCAAGTAAGCAGACCCAGTACTTC.

This rearrangement joins TRBV2 to TRBJ2-6; D remains unclear. The CDR3 contains 15 residues. Germline V lookup: CDR1 SNHLY, CDR2 FYNNEI. The V end was cut by 8 bases, the J end by 4 bases, with 15 bases between. The CDR3 is CASSKTGSGANVLTF. In DNA form, the CDR3 reads TGTGCCAGCTCTAAGACCGGTTCGGGGGCCAACGTCCTGACTTTC.

This clonotype turned up a few times. With a much larger clone just one base away, this may be a read error. The chain uses TRBV2 and TRBJ2-5; TRBD2 might be the D (5 bases). This CDR3 contains 13 residues. V was shortened by 10 bases and J by 7 bases, with 19 bases between the two germline ends. Germline CDR1 SNHLY, CDR2 FYNNEI. The CDR3 sequence: CAIPDRVRGTQYF. The CDR3 nucleotides are TGTGCCATCCCGGATCGGGTTCGGGGGACCCAGTACTTC.

This clonotype was detected a few times. This rearrangement joins TRBV11-2 to TRBJ2-1, with 9 positions matching TRBD2. There are 16 residues in the CDR3. V gave up 4 bases and J gave up 3 bases; unmatched junction bases: 7. Germline assignment: CDR1 SGHAT and CDR2 FQNNGV. This chain's CDR3 is CASSSLSGRYYNEQFF. The CDR3 nucleotides are TGTGCCAGCAGCTCACTTAGCGGGAGATACTACAATGAGCAGTTCTTC. Full variable domain (remainder filled in from reference TRBV11-2 and TRBJ2-1): EAGVAQSPRYKIIEKRQSVAFWCNPISGHATLYWYQQILGQGPKLLIQFQNNGVVDDSQLPKDRFSAERLKGVDSTLKIQPAKLEDSAVYLCASSSLSGRYYNEQFFGPGTRLTVL.

The V gene is TRBV6-5, the J gene TRBJ2-1; 9 bases are a match to TRBD2. The J segment lost 10 bases and the V segment lost 2 bases, leaving 12 bases of the junction unmatched. CDR1 MNHEY and CDR2 SVGAGI come from the germline V gene. This CDR3 is built from 16 residues. CDR3 residues: CASSYGVGGRAEEQFF. The CDR3 coding sequence is TGTGCCAGCAGTTACGGGGTTGGCGGGAGGGCCGAAGAGCAGTTCTTC.

This clonotype was detected many times. This chain links TRBV5-6 with TRBJ2-5; D unresolved. The V and J ends lost 2 bases and 5 bases respectively, with 19 bases between them. Germline CDR1 is SGHDT and CDR2 is YYEEEE. There are 16 residues in the CDR3. The CDR3 nucleotides read TGTGCCAGCAGCTTTCTCCGGACGGGTCCGGGCGAGACCCAGTACTTC. Encoded protein: CASSFLRTGPGETQYF.

This clonotype was counted at least ten times. The rearrangement joins TRBV24-1 to TRBJ2-7; D not resolved. CDR3 length equals 12 residues. Germline V gene sequence: CDR1 KGHDR, CDR2 SFDVKD. V dropped 7 bases and J dropped 3 bases, with 9 bases sitting between them. This chain's CDR3 is CATSDDGYEQYF. As DNA, the CDR3 is TGTGCCACCAGCGACGACGGCTACGAGCAGTACTTC.

This clonotype was seen just once. This chain uses TRBV11-2 with TRBJ2-7, with 9 bases aligning to TRBD1. Trimming took 3 bases from V and 4 from J; bases not matched to a gene: 7. The V gene's germline CDR1 is SGHAT and CDR2 FQNNGV. This CDR3 comprises 15 residues. This chain's CDR3 is CASSFGRDRDYEQYF. The CDR3 DNA sequence: TGTGCCAGCAGCTTCGGCCGGGACAGGGATTACGAGCAGTACTTC.

The chain employs TRBV11-2 and TRBJ2-1, with 13 bases identical to TRBD2. The CDR3 extends over 16 amino acids. Germline CDR1 and CDR2: SGHAT and FQNNGV. The V gene end was trimmed by 5 bases and the J gene end by 7 bases; junction bases not matched to a gene: 8. The chain's CDR3 is CASSIWTSGSGNEQFF. The CDR3 region has the DNA TGTGCCAGCAGCATATGGACTAGCGGGAGTGGAAATGAGCAGTTCTTC.